This T cell receptor (beta chain) was sequenced during a study of T cells after posttransplantation cyclophosphamide. Overall study results and limits: Blood and skin or GI T cell repertoires showed limited TRB overlap. TRB clonality was highly associated with recipient CMV seropositivity and reactivation. Donor-recipient repertoire similarity was low at 1-2 months, rising over year one.

CDR3 size: 19 residues. Germline V lookup: CDR1 SGHAT, CDR2 FQDESV (reference sequence). Trimming at V came to 3 bases and at J to 0 bases, leaving 13 bases not matched to a gene. Clones were read by immunoSEQ multiplex PCR, and TCRdb kept only the in-frame ones, dropping some. The sample lists some 20,000 clones, 87% occurring once. Busulfan-fludarabine conditioning, marrow transplant, and cyclophosphamide on days +3 and +4 were administered. A remark on this clone: As yet, its antigen is unknown.

The genes are TRBV11-1 and TRBJ2-1; 8 positions agree with TRBD1. This material consisted of PBMCs, taken after allogeneic stem cell transplant with posttransplant cyclophosphamide. This receptor was taken from a female patient between 40 and 50 years old who received an allogeneic stem cell transplant from a related donor, was CMV-positive, and had no GVHD. Certain T cells may be donor cells from the graft. CDR3 residues: CASSLRDRFTLSSYNEQFF. DNA for the CDR3: TGTGCCAGCAGCTTGCGGGACAGGTTCACCTTGAGCTCCTACAATGAGCAGTTCTTC.